The next 21 T cell receptor beta chains were all read from a single sample in a study of T cell repertoires in cytomegalovirus infection. MiXCR was run by TCRdb on the reads, yielding one entry per CDR3 protein. Here the sample spans 150,000 to 200,000 distinct CDR3 sequences, 13% to 15% being singletons. Sequencing was done on a sample of PBMCs. The receptors come from a human donor in good health (CMV status not recorded). Some clones in this sample may be carry-over from other donors' samples.

V gene TRBV6-6 combines with J gene TRBJ2-2; 9 positions agree with TRBD1. Germline lookup yields CDR1 MNHNY and CDR2 SVGAGI (reference sequence). Trimming took 7 bases from V and 3 from J; bases not matched to a gene: 6. The CDR3 runs 15 residues. CDR3 residues: CASTRGQGYTGELFF. CDR3 nucleotides: TGTGCCAGCACTAGGGGACAGGGTTACACCGGGGAGCTGTTTTTT.

This clonotype appeared many times. This rearrangement joins TRBV7-2 to TRBJ2-4; D ambiguous. The V end lost 3 bases, the J end lost 5 bases, and 11 bases lay between the germline ends. The CDR3 has 14 residues. Per the germline V gene, CDR1 is SGHTA and CDR2 is FQGNSA. CDR3 region: CASSFGPSQNIQYF. The CDR3 coding sequence is TGTGCCAGCAGCTTCGGACCAAGCCAAAACATTCAGTACTTC.

The chain uses TRBV7-3 and TRBJ1-1, with a tentative D call TRBD1 (5 bases). From germline, CDR1 is SGHTA and CDR2 FQGTGA. The length of the CDR3 is 15 residues. V gave up 2 bases and J gave up 1 base, with 11 bases separating them. The CDR3 DNA reads as TGTGCCAGCAGCTTAGCGGTGGGGCAGAACACTGAAGCTTTCTTT. Protein sequence: CASSLAVGQNTEAFF.

The chain employs TRBV14 and TRBJ2-5; 8 nucleotides agree with TRBD2. Germline loops: CDR1 SGHDN, CDR2 FVKESK. J lost 4 bases, V lost 4 bases, and 5 bases had no gene match. CDR3 length: 14 amino acids. The CDR3 DNA reads TGTGCCAGCAGCCCGCGGGGGGCACGAGAGACCCAGTACTTC. Translation: CASSPRGARETQYF.

This rearrangement joins TRBV9 to TRBJ2-1; 8 nucleotides line up with TRBD1. Germline CDR1 reads SGDLS; CDR2 reads YYNGEE. This CDR3 is built from 16 residues. V lost 1 base, J lost 4 bases, and 7 bases stayed unmatched. CDR3 sequence (DNA): TGTGCCAGCAGCGTAATGAGGACAGGGCGATACAATGAGCAGTTCTTC. It encodes CASSVMRTGRYNEQFF.

This clonotype showed up just a few times. The V and J genes are TRBV30 and TRBJ2-2, with 9 bases that match TRBD2. Losses at the gene ends were 3 bases for V and 3 bases for J; bases not matched to a gene: 11. The germline gives CDR1 GTSNPN, CDR2 SVGIG (reference sequence). This CDR3 is built from 17 residues. The CDR3 bases are TGTGCCTGGAGACGAGTGATAGCGGGAGCGGACACCGGGGAGCTGTTTTTT. This codes for CAWRRVIAGADTGELFF.

This clonotype was seen a few times. The chain couples TRBV11-2 to TRBJ2-7; no clear D gene. Trimming shortened V by 5 bases and J by 2 bases, and 13 bases separated the two germline ends. The length of the CDR3 is 14 residues. Germline CDR1 is SGHAT and CDR2 is FQNNGV. The CDR3 nucleotides are TGTGCCAGCAGCCCCCACGAGAGCACCTACGAGCAGTACTTC. Amino acid sequence: CASSPHESTYEQYF.

This chain uses TRBV6-5 with TRBJ2-5, with 7 bases aligning to TRBD1. This CDR3 region has 17 residues. The junction had 16 bases not matched to a gene; V was cut back by 2 bases and J by 7 bases. The germline gives CDR1 MNHEY, CDR2 SVGAGI. The CDR3, as DNA: TGTGCCAGCAGTTACCCGACCAGGGAAGGGGGCCGACTGACCCAGTACTTC. Translating it yields CASSYPTREGGRLTQYF.

This clonotype was counted many times. The chain recombines TRBV6-4 with TRBJ2-2; no clear D. CDR3 length: 15 amino acids. CDR1 MRHNA and CDR2 SNTAGT come from the germline V gene. V was pared by 2 bases and J by 2 bases, with 9 bases between. In nucleotides, the CDR3 is TGTGCCAGCAGTGACGAGGCAGGTAACACCGGGGAGCTGTTTTTT. Translating gives CASSDEAGNTGELFF.

This clonotype showed up many times. This chain connects TRBV7-9 to TRBJ1-5; no clear D gene. The CDR3 is 17 amino acids. The V gene's germline CDR1 is SEHNR and CDR2 FQNEAQ (reference sequence). V lost 0 bases and J lost 4, with 16 bases in between. This CDR3 reads CASSLALGDHVNQPQHF. CDR3 coding DNA: TGTGCCAGCAGCTTAGCGTTGGGAGACCATGTTAATCAGCCCCAGCATTTT. The full variable domain, with the rest looked up from reference TRBV7-9 and TRBJ1-5, is DTGVSQNPRHKITKRGQNVTFRCDPISEHNRLYWYRQTLGQGPEFLTYFQNEAQLEKSRLLSDRFSAERPKGSFSTLEIQRTEQGDSAMYLCASSLALGDHVNQPQHFGDGTRLSIL.

This clonotype has only a few counts. This CDR3 is CASSSYRGQETQYF. The CDR3 DNA reads as TGTGCCAGCAGCTCCTACAGGGGCCAAGAGACCCAGTACTTC. The V call is TRBV3-1, the J call TRBJ2-5, with 7 bases aligning to TRBD1. From germline, CDR1 is LGHDT and CDR2 YNNKEL (reference sequence). The ends lost 5 bases at V and 1 base at J; junction bases unmatched: 4. The CDR3 runs to 14 residues.

J is TRBJ1-2 and V is TRBV30, with 7 bases that match TRBD1. Germline CDR1 reads GTSNPN; CDR2 reads SVGIG (reference sequence). CDR3 length: 13 amino acids. J lost 7 bases, V lost 3 bases, and 8 bases had no gene match. The CDR3 loop is CAWSATGFIGYTF. DNA of the CDR3: TGTGCCTGGAGCGCGACAGGGTTTATTGGCTACACCTTC. Complete variable domain (other parts from reference TRBV30 and TRBJ1-2): SQTIHQWPATLVQPVGSPLSLECTVEGTSNPNLYWYRQAAGRGLQLLFYSVGIGQISSEVPQNLSASRPQDRQFILSSKKLLLSDSGFYLCAWSATGFIGYTFGSGTRLTVV.

The J gene is TRBJ2-4, the V gene TRBV27; D gene unclear. Trimming pared 5 bases from V and 0 bases from J, leaving 14 bases between. The CDR3 extends over 16 amino acids. CDR1 is MNHEY, CDR2 SMNVEV, per germline (reference sequence). The CDR3: CASSHRVQLAKNIQYF. The CDR3, as DNA: TGTGCCAGCAGTCACCGGGTCCAGCTAGCCAAAAACATTCAGTACTTC.

This clonotype was observed many times. V gene TRBV7-2 combines with J gene TRBJ2-1; D unresolved. This CDR3 has 14 amino acids. Germline V CDR1 and CDR2: SGHTA, FQGNSA. V shed 0 bases and J shed 7 bases, with 10 bases lying between them. CDR3 nucleotide sequence: TGTGCCAGCAGCTTAGCCCGGAACTCGAATGAGCAGTTCTTC. Protein product: CASSLARNSNEQFF.

This clonotype was counted only a few times. The CDR3 region has the DNA TGTGCCAGCTCTTCTCAGGGACAGGGATGGGAGACCCAGTACTTC. It encodes CASSSQGQGWETQYF. The chain employs TRBV9 and TRBJ2-5; TRBD1 agrees at 9 bases. Germline V gene sequence: CDR1 SGDLS, CDR2 YYNGEE. With 7 bases clipped from V and 5 bases from J, the junction kept 12 bases outside the gene matches. This CDR3 has 15 residues.

This rearrangement joins TRBV29-1 to TRBJ2-7; weak D call: TRBD2 (5 bases). The CDR3 is 14 amino acids. The germline CDR1 and CDR2 sequences are SQVTM and ANQGSEA. Trimming took 4 bases from V and 0 from J, leaving 13 bases between them. CDR3 loop: CSVAGLTSSYEQYF. In nucleotides, the CDR3 is TGCAGCGTTGCCGGACTCACGAGCTCCTACGAGCAGTACTTC.

The chain combines TRBV12-3 or TRBV12-4 with TRBJ1-5; no reliable D call. V lost 3 bases and J 4 bases, leaving 10 bases between the germline ends. The CDR3 loop spans 14 amino acids. The CDR3 protein is CASSFFQRNQPQHF. As DNA, the CDR3 is TGTGCCAGCAGTTTCTTTCAGAGGAATCAGCCCCAGCATTTT.

This clonotype was picked up a small number of times. The chain recombines TRBV5-1 with TRBJ1-1; 7 bases align to TRBD1. The V segment lost 6 bases and the J segment 5 bases; nucleotides outside the gene matches: 7. CDR1 and CDR2 (germline): SGHRS, YFSETQ. The CDR3 contains 13 residues. CDR3 DNA sequence: TGCGCCAGCAATGAGGCAGGGGGGACTGAAGCTTTCTTT. This gives the protein CASNEAGGTEAFF.

This clonotype showed up many times. The V and J genes are TRBV20-1 and TRBJ2-1; TRBD2 matches 8 bases. Germline V CDR1 and CDR2: DFQATT, SNEGSKA (reference sequence). The CDR3 is 13 amino acids. The junction had 2 bases not matched to a gene; V was cut back by 7 bases and J by 0 bases. The chain's CDR3 is CSGRGASYNEQFF. The DNA of the CDR3 is TGCAGTGGGCGGGGGGCCTCCTACAATGAGCAGTTCTTC.

Only a few counts were recorded for this clonotype. This chain uses TRBV5-1 with TRBJ2-7, with D perhaps matching TRBD1 (5 bases). Trimming took 1 base from V and 2 from J, leaving 10 bases between them. The CDR3 runs 14 residues. CDR1 is SGHRS, CDR2 YFSETQ, per germline. CDR3 DNA: TGCGCCAGCAGCTTGAGGACAAACGCCTACGAGCAGTACTTC. It encodes CASSLRTNAYEQYF.

This chain links TRBV28 with TRBJ1-1, with TRBD1 matching over 7 bases. The CDR3 covers 15 residues. V dropped 1 base and J dropped 3; count of bases not matched to a gene: 5. Germline CDR1 reads MDHEN; CDR2 reads SYDVKM. The DNA of the CDR3 is TGTGCCAGCAGTTTATTCCTACAGGGGTACACTGAAGCTTTCTTT. Its translation is CASSLFLQGYTEAFF.